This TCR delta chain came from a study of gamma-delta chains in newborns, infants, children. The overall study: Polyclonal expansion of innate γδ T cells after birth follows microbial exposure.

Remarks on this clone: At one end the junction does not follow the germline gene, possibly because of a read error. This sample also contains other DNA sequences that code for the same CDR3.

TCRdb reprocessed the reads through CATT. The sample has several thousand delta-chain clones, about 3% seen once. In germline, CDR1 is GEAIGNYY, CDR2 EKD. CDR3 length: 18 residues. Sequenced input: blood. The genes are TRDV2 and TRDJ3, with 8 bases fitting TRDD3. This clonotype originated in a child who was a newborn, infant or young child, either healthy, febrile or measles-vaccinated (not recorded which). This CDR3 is CACDRGITRPWDTRQMFF. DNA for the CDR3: TGTGCCTGTGACCGGGGGATAACGCGCCCCTGGGACACCCGACAGATGTTCTTC.